The 32 T cell receptor beta chains below all came from one sample that was sequenced in a study of T cell repertoires in cytomegalovirus infection. TCRdb re-analysed the reads in MiXCR, keeping a single row per CDR3 protein. The sample holds a few hundred thousand distinct CDR3 sequences; 15% to 20% are singletons and the top ten take approximately 8%. The sequenced sample was PBMCs. All receptors derive from a human donor in good health (CMV status not recorded). Some clones in this sample may be carry-over from other donors' samples.

This clonotype was seen repeatedly, ten times or more. The chain employs TRBV7-2 and TRBJ1-4, with no clear D. The germline V and J ends were trimmed by 5 bases and 5 bases, with 9 bases remaining between them. The CDR3 is made up of 13 amino acids. Germline CDR1 is SGHTA and CDR2 is FQGNSA. CDR3 sequence: CASSLAGNEKLFF. For the CDR3, the DNA is TGTGCCAGCAGCCTGGCGGGGAATGAAAAACTGTTTTTT.

This clonotype was seen only a few times. This chain connects TRBV3-1 to TRBJ1-6; possible D gene TRBD1, 5 bases. The germline V gene has CDR1 LGHDT and CDR2 YNNKEL (reference sequence). The CDR3 is 14 residues long. V lost 6 bases and J 7 bases, leaving 13 bases between the germline ends. The CDR3 sequence is CASRLQAGNSPLHF. The DNA of the CDR3 is TGTGCCAGCAGGCTACAGGCGGGGAATTCACCCCTCCACTTT.

The rearrangement uses TRBV18 and TRBJ2-3, with TRBD1 matching over 8 bases. Germline-derived CDR1 and CDR2 are KGHSH and LQKENI. With 1 base clipped from V and 2 bases from J, the junction kept 5 bases outside the gene matches. The CDR3 contains 16 residues. CDR3 protein: CASSPLATGVTDTQYF. In nucleotides, the CDR3 is TGTGCCAGCTCACCACTTGCGACAGGGGTCACAGATACGCAGTATTTT.

The V gene is TRBV12-3 or TRBV12-4, the J gene TRBJ2-4; 7 bases align to TRBD2. This CDR3 is built from 16 residues. Germline trimming cut 4 bases from V and 6 bases from J; bases unmatched to any gene: 12. The CDR3: CASSSLGWGGGNIQYF. The CDR3 region has the DNA TGTGCCAGCAGTTCACTCGGATGGGGCGGGGGAAACATTCAGTACTTC.

The chain links TRBV23-1 to TRBJ2-1, with TRBD2 identical over 7 bases. TRBV23-1 is an ORF, with its function uncertain. The CDR3 is 14 amino acids. V lost 2 bases to trimming and J lost 7 bases; unmatched junction nucleotides: 5. DNA for the CDR3: TGCGCCAGCAGTCAACGGGACGGGAGGAATGAGCAGTTCTTC. Translated: CASSQRDGRNEQFF.

This clonotype was picked up many times. In DNA, the CDR3 is TGTGCCAGCAGCCCGGACATGGGCGTGGAGACCCAGTACTTC. This codes for CASSPDMGVETQYF. J is TRBJ2-5 and V is TRBV7-2; TRBD1 might be the D (5 bases). Germline V gene sequence: CDR1 SGHTA, CDR2 FQGNSA. Trimming shortened V by 5 bases and J by 5 bases, and 15 bases separated the two germline ends. CDR3 length: 14 residues.

The chain couples TRBV15 to TRBJ1-5; TRBD1 might be the D (6 bases). The V end lost 6 bases, the J end lost 5 bases, and 14 bases lay between the germline ends. The CDR3 extends over 14 amino acids. Germline lookup yields CDR1 LNHNV and CDR2 YYDKDF (reference sequence). CDR3 loop: CATRRDTAYQPQHF. The CDR3 DNA reads as TGTGCCACCAGGCGGGACACGGCATATCAGCCCCAGCATTTT. The full variable domain, in which reference TRBV15 and TRBJ1-5 provide the parts outside the CDR3, is DAMVIQNPRYQVTQFGKPVTLSCSQTLNHNVMYWYQQKSSQAPKLLFHYYDKDFNNEADTPDNFQSRRPNTSFCFLDIRSPGLGDTAMYLCATRRDTAYQPQHFGDGTRLSIL.

In its sample, this clonotype was seen many times. This chain connects TRBV7-9 to TRBJ2-1, with TRBD2 matching 11 bases. The CDR3 is 17 amino acids. CDR1 is SEHNR, CDR2 FQNEAQ, per germline (reference sequence). V gave up 11 bases and J gave up 8 bases; unmatched junction bases: 20. This CDR3 reads CAEDNLLAGGPSDEQFF. CDR3 coding DNA: TGTGCCGAGGACAACCTTTTAGCGGGAGGGCCAAGTGATGAGCAGTTCTTC.

This clonotype was observed many times. Here the CDR3 DNA reads TGTGCCAGCAGCCCCGGCTGGGACAGCAAAAACATTCAGTACTTC. Protein: CASSPGWDSKNIQYF. The chain uses TRBV7-2 and TRBJ2-4; TRBD1 matches at 7 bases. The germline gives CDR1 SGHTA, CDR2 FQGNSA. The CDR3 runs 15 residues. The junction had 7 bases not matched to a gene; V was cut back by 5 bases and J by 3 bases.

The table lists this clonotype with many counts. The rearrangement uses TRBV7-2 and TRBJ2-7; D unclear. Germline V gene sequence: CDR1 SGHTA, CDR2 FQGNSA. The CDR3 totals 12 residues. The V end lost 3 bases, the J end lost 3 bases, and 6 bases lay between the germline ends. CDR3 sequence (DNA): TGTGCCAGCAGCTTCTCGATCTACGAGCAGTACTTC. Encoded protein: CASSFSIYEQYF.

This chain joins TRBV20-1 and TRBJ1-1; D is unclear. Trimming pared 3 bases from V and 5 bases from J, leaving 10 bases between. The germline gives CDR1 DFQATT, CDR2 SNEGSKA (reference sequence). The CDR3 is 12 residues long. The CDR3 reads CSASFIGTEAFF. The CDR3 DNA is TGCAGTGCTAGCTTCATAGGGACTGAAGCTTTCTTT.

The chain is built from TRBV4-1 and TRBJ2-7; 7 positions match TRBD2. CDR1 is MGHRA and CDR2 is YSYEKL in the germline V gene. The CDR3 has 14 amino acids. The V and J ends lost 1 base and 10 bases, in that order; junction bases with no gene match: 10. CDR3 coding DNA: TGCGCCAGCAGCCAAGCAGCGGGAACTTCATACCAGTACTTC. This codes for CASSQAAGTSYQYF.

The chain couples TRBV3-1 to TRBJ2-5; the D gene is possibly TRBD2 (6 bases). The V gene's germline CDR1 is LGHDT and CDR2 YNNKEL (reference sequence). Trimming removed 11 bases from V and 7 bases from J, with 26 bases in between. The CDR3 length is 15 residues. As DNA, the CDR3 is TGTGCCGCCGCGAAAGACCCGTCCGGGGGATTGACCCAGTACTTC. Its translation is CAAAKDPSGGLTQYF.

This chain links TRBV20-1 with TRBJ1-3; 9 bases line up with TRBD1. The CDR3 loop spans 15 amino acids. Germline CDR1 and CDR2: DFQATT and SNEGSKA (reference sequence). V was pared by 0 bases and J by 8 bases, with 8 bases of the junction left unmatched. This chain's CDR3 is CSARDQDRGEDTIYF. CDR3 nucleotide sequence: TGCAGTGCTAGAGATCAGGACAGGGGAGAGGACACCATATATTTT.

This clonotype has only a few counts. This chain links TRBV4-1 with TRBJ2-7; 10 nucleotides line up with TRBD1. The CDR3 consists of 18 residues. Trimming cost V 4 bases and J 4 bases; bases outside gene matches: 16. Germline CDR1 and CDR2: MGHRA and YSYEKL. CDR3 sequence: CASSLDLAGDRGSYEQYF. CDR3 nucleotides: TGCGCCAGCAGCCTAGACCTTGCGGGGGACAGGGGCTCGTACGAGCAGTACTTC.

The chain employs TRBV5-3 and TRBJ2-1; 10 bases fit TRBD2. TRBV5-3 is identified as an open reading frame with a role that is uncertain. This CDR3 is built from 14 residues. V lost 8 bases to trimming and J lost 6 bases; unmatched junction nucleotides: 8. In DNA, the CDR3 is TGTGCCAGCAGACCACTAGCGGGGATCAATGAGCAGTTCTTC. This codes for CASRPLAGINEQFF.

As for this clonotype: A read error may explain this, as a much larger clone is one base away. The gene calls are TRBV7-6 and TRBJ2-5, with D unresolved. The CDR3 is made up of 13 amino acids. V lost 1 base and J lost 2, with 5 bases in between. The germline V gene has CDR1 SGHVS and CDR2 FNYEAQ. Written as DNA, the CDR3 is TGTGCCAGCAGCTTAGAATCTCAAGAGACCCAGTACTTC. Translated, it gives CASSLESQETQYF.

In its sample, this clonotype was seen many times. The chain joins TRBV2 to TRBJ2-5; perhaps TRBD2 as D (6 bases). Trimming left V 8 bases short and J 1 base short, with 17 bases between. The germline CDR1 and CDR2 sequences are SNHLY and FYNNEI. The length of the CDR3 is 15 residues. CDR3 in DNA: TGTGCCAGCGTTGCGGGGAAACAGGTCCAAGAGACCCAGTACTTC. Translating it yields CASVAGKQVQETQYF.

This clonotype appeared a few times. The V gene is TRBV5-1, the J gene TRBJ1-1; possible D gene TRBD1, 5 bases. Germline lookup yields CDR1 SGHRS and CDR2 YFSETQ. Deletions cut 6 bases from V and 1 base from J, with 10 bases between. There are 13 residues in the CDR3. The CDR3, as DNA: TGCGCCAGCACAGGGTCTACGAACACTGAAGCTTTCTTT. This translates into CASTGSTNTEAFF.

There are many counts of this clonotype. CDR3 DNA: TGTGCCATCAGTTCCTCAACAGGGTCTAATGAAAAACTGTTTTTT. This sequence encodes CAISSSTGSNEKLFF. This chain links TRBV10-3 with TRBJ1-4; D possibly corresponds to TRBD1 (6 bases). There are 15 residues in the CDR3. The germline V gene encodes CDR1 ENHRY and CDR2 SYGVKD. The germline V and J ends were trimmed by 5 bases and 3 bases, with 13 bases remaining between them.

This clonotype was detected ten times or more. J is TRBJ2-1 and V is TRBV7-2, with 7 bases that match TRBD2. V lost 4 bases and J lost 7; bases outside the gene matches: 16. This CDR3 is built from 17 residues. Germline lookup yields CDR1 SGHTA and CDR2 FQGNSA. CDR3: CASSSRRASGLGNEQFF. CDR3 coding DNA: TGTGCCAGCAGCTCACGTAGGGCTAGCGGTTTAGGGAATGAGCAGTTCTTC.

V gene TRBV6-2 or TRBV6-3 combines with J gene TRBJ2-1; 8 bases fit TRBD2. Germline V gene sequence: CDR1 MNHEY, CDR2 SVGEGT. CDR3 size: 14 residues. Trimming at V came to 7 bases and at J to 6 bases, leaving 8 bases not matched to a gene. As DNA, the CDR3 is TGTGCCAGCAAAACGGGGGGGCGCGGCAATGAGCAGTTCTTC. This gives the protein CASKTGGRGNEQFF.

This clonotype was recorded at least ten times. The rearrangement links TRBV28 to TRBJ1-5, with D perhaps matching TRBD1 (6 bases). The V gene lost 5 bases and the J gene lost 5 bases, with 10 bases spanning the gap. The germline V gene encodes CDR1 MDHEN and CDR2 SYDVKM. The CDR3 extends over 13 amino acids. The CDR3, as DNA: TGTGCCAGCAGTGGGACACAGGATCAGCCCCAGCATTTT. Translated, it gives CASSGTQDQPQHF. The full variable domain, its missing parts supplied by reference TRBV28 and TRBJ1-5, is DVKVTQSSRYLVKRTGEKVFLECVQDMDHENMFWYRQDPGLGLRLIYFSYDVKMKEKGDIPEGYSVSREKKERFSLILESASTNQTSMYLCASSGTQDQPQHFGDGTRLSIL.

The genes are TRBV5-1 and TRBJ2-7, with 7 bases matching TRBD2. With 0 bases clipped from V and 1 base from J, the junction kept 4 bases outside the gene matches. The CDR3 is made up of 15 amino acids. CDR1 SGHRS and CDR2 YFSETQ come from the germline V gene. CDR3 amino acids: CASSLEGLESYEQYF. DNA of the CDR3: TGCGCCAGCAGCTTGGAAGGACTAGAGTCCTACGAGCAGTACTTC. The full variable domain, in which reference TRBV5-1 and TRBJ2-7 provide the parts outside the CDR3, is KAGVTQTPRYLIKTRGQQVTLSCSPISGHRSVSWYQQTPGQGLQFLFEYFSETQRNKGNFPGRFSGRQFSNSRSEMNVSTLELGDSALYLCASSLEGLESYEQYFGPGTRLTVT.

Of note for this clonotype: A single base separates this from a much larger clone, so it may be a read error. V usage is TRBV11-2 and J usage is TRBJ2-1; no definite D call. This CDR3 has 11 residues. CDR1 is SGHAT, CDR2 FQNNGV, per germline. Trimming left V 5 bases short and J 7 bases short, with 6 bases between. CDR3 in DNA: TGTGCCAGCAGCGTCTGGAATGAGCAGTTCTTC. Protein sequence: CASSVWNEQFF.

This clonotype was detected ten times or more. The chain links TRBV12-3 or TRBV12-4 to TRBJ1-5; D gene uncertain. This CDR3 is built from 14 residues. Trimming took off 5 bases at V and 6 bases at J, with 14 bases between the two ends. CDR3 in amino acids: CASSHGIGSQPQHF. The DNA for the CDR3 is TGTGCCAGCAGTCACGGGATAGGGTCTCAGCCCCAGCATTTT.

The chain uses TRBV6-2 or TRBV6-3 and TRBJ2-3, with D perhaps matching TRBD1 (6 bases). In germline, CDR1 is MNHEY, CDR2 SVGEGT. The V gene lost 7 bases and the J gene lost 4 bases, with 15 bases spanning the gap. The CDR3 is made up of 14 amino acids. The CDR3 sequence is CASNSGDRSDTQYF. In DNA form, the CDR3 reads TGTGCCAGCAACTCAGGGGACCGTTCAGATACGCAGTATTTT.

The sample holds a few counts of this clonotype. The rearrangement links TRBV20-1 to TRBJ2-1; 8 nucleotides agree with TRBD2. Looked up from germline, CDR1 is DFQATT and CDR2 is SNEGSKA (reference sequence). The CDR3 is 16 amino acids. The ends lost 0 bases at V and 1 base at J; junction bases unmatched: 5. In nucleotides, the CDR3 is TGCAGTGCTAGAGACAGTCGGGGGGGATCCTACAATGAGCAGTTCTTC. It is translated as CSARDSRGGSYNEQFF.

There are a few counts of this clonotype. The V call is TRBV30, the J call TRBJ1-1; a weak D match, TRBD1 (6 bases). This CDR3 comprises 13 residues. V was pared by 7 bases and J by 0 bases, with 12 bases between. Germline V CDR1 and CDR2: GTSNPN, SVGIG (reference sequence). CDR3 nucleotide sequence: TGTGCCTATAACAGGGTAATGAACACTGAAGCTTTCTTT. Protein: CAYNRVMNTEAFF.

The chain uses TRBV20-1 and TRBJ1-1; D remains unclear. The V gene lost 4 bases and the J gene lost 1 base, with 7 bases spanning the gap. CDR3 size: 12 residues. Germline V gene data show CDR1 as DFQATT and CDR2 as SNEGSKA (reference sequence). CDR3 sequence: CSAKNRNTEAFF. CDR3 DNA: TGCAGTGCTAAAAACCGGAACACTGAAGCTTTCTTT.

CDR3 nucleotides: TGCAGTGCTAGAGATCCAGCTACCTACGAGCAGTACTTC. It translates to CSARDPATYEQYF. The V and J genes are TRBV20-1 and TRBJ2-7, with D hard to call. Trimming left V 0 bases short and J 2 bases short, with 8 bases between. Germline V CDR1 and CDR2: DFQATT, SNEGSKA (reference sequence). The CDR3 extends over 13 amino acids.

This clonotype was counted only a few times. This chain uses TRBV27 with TRBJ1-5, with D unresolved. This CDR3 has 15 amino acids. CDR1 MNHEY and CDR2 SMNVEV come from the germline V gene (reference sequence). The V and J ends lost 4 bases and 5 bases respectively, with 15 bases between them. The CDR3 spells CASSSGYYLDQPQHF. In DNA, the CDR3 is TGTGCCAGCAGTTCGGGCTACTACTTGGATCAGCCCCAGCATTTT.